A single T cell receptor (beta chain) is shown here with its context. These data come from a study of T cell responses to AZD1222 COVID-19 vaccine. Libraries were prepared by immunoSEQ multiplex PCR; TCRdb keeps only in-frame clonotypes and omits some of them. The data contain tens of thousands of clones, around 91% of them singletons. This specimen was peripheral blood, taken on day 0 of AZD1222 vaccination. The source is an adult in good health.

CDR3 coding DNA: TGCAGCGCACACCGGGGGGGGAAGACCGGGGAGCTGTTTTTT. This sequence encodes CSAHRGGKTGELFF. The chain combines TRBV29-1 with TRBJ2-2, with 8 bases identical to TRBD2. V shed 7 bases and J 5 bases; nucleotides not matched to a gene: 9. Germline CDR1 and CDR2: SQVTM and ANQGSEA. This CDR3 is 14 amino acids long.